The 8 T cell receptor beta chains reported below all come from one sample, sequenced in a study of neoadjuvant anti-PD-1 for oral cavity cancer. The protocol was immunoSEQ multiplex PCR, while the TCRdb copy is restricted to in-frame clones and leaves out a portion. This table holds more than 15,000 clones, about 70% found once. Source: PBMCs, taken before nivolumab (anti-PD-1) treatment. These TCRs come from a person aged 35 to 85 with oral cavity squamous cell carcinoma.

This sequence joins TRBV5-8 and TRBJ1-5; 8 positions match TRBD1. The ends lost 4 bases at V and 4 bases at J; junction bases unmatched: 7. In germline, CDR1 is SGHTS, CDR2 YDEGEE. The CDR3 spans 15 residues. The CDR3 here is CASSLGQASNQPQHF. The CDR3 DNA reads TGTGCCAGCAGCCTGGGACAGGCTAGTAATCAGCCCCAGCATTTT.

V and J are TRBV2 and TRBJ2-6, with D maybe TRBD1 (5 bases). Trimming took 1 base from V and 2 from J, leaving 15 bases between them. The germline V gene has CDR1 SNHLY and CDR2 FYNNEI. This CDR3 spans 18 amino acids. DNA of the CDR3: TGTGCCAGCAGTGAAGAGTTCGCGTGGACAACTGGGGCCAACGTCCTGACTTTC. Translating it yields CASSEEFAWTTGANVLTF.

This clone has only a few counts. The chain employs TRBV28 and TRBJ2-1; D may correspond to TRBD1 or TRBD2 (5 bases each). The CDR3 is 15 amino acids. The V gene lost 7 bases and the J gene lost 4 bases, with 17 bases spanning the gap. Germline values: CDR1 MDHEN, CDR2 SYDVKM. Written as DNA, the CDR3 is TGTGCCAGCACCGATCTGGGGCAGCGGTACAATGAGCAGTTCTTC. It yields the protein CASTDLGQRYNEQFF.

This chain uses TRBV7-2 with TRBJ2-1; 7 bases match TRBD2. The CDR3 runs 15 residues. CDR1 and CDR2 (germline): SGHTA, FQGNSA. Trimming took 3 bases from V and 2 from J; bases not matched to a gene: 4. The CDR3 DNA follows: TGTGCCAGCAGCTTCAGCGGGACCACCTACAATGAGCAGTTCTTC. Translating gives CASSFSGTTYNEQFF.

The rearrangement joins TRBV30 to TRBJ2-1; D possibly matches TRBD1 or TRBD2 (6 bases each). Germline CDR1 is GTSNPN and CDR2 is SVGIG (reference sequence). The CDR3 is 14 amino acids. Between the trimmed V and J ends, which lost 3 bases and 6 bases, there was a span of 15 bases. The CDR3 DNA follows: TGTGCCTGGAGCCCGGGGGCTAGAACCAATGAGCAGTTCTTC. Protein product: CAWSPGARTNEQFF. Together with reference TRBV30 and TRBJ2-1, the CDR3 gives the full variable domain: SQTIHQWPATLVQPVGSPLSLECTVEGTSNPNLYWYRQAAGRGLQLLFYSVGIGQISSEVPQNLSASRPQDRQFILSSKKLLLSDSGFYLCAWSPGARTNEQFFGPGTRLTVL.

With regard to this clone: Additional DNA sequences in this sample encode the identical CDR3. This chain links TRBV30 with TRBJ1-5; D is perhaps TRBD1 (5 bases). This CDR3 spans 13 amino acids. Germline loops: CDR1 GTSNPN, CDR2 SVGIG (reference sequence). With 3 bases removed from V and 4 bases from J, the gap between germline ends came to 10 bases. The CDR3 DNA is TGTGCCTGGAGCGGGGGGAGGAATCAGCCCCAGCATTTT. Translated: CAWSGGRNQPQHF. Supplemented by reference TRBV30 and TRBJ1-5, the full variable domain reads SQTIHQWPATLVQPVGSPLSLECTVEGTSNPNLYWYRQAAGRGLQLLFYSVGIGQISSEVPQNLSASRPQDRQFILSSKKLLLSDSGFYLCAWSGGRNQPQHFGDGTRLSIL.

The CDR3: CAWKRGLAGEGDTQYF. The CDR3 DNA reads TGTGCCTGGAAAAGGGGGCTAGCGGGAGAAGGGGATACGCAGTATTTT. The rearrangement links TRBV30 to TRBJ2-3, with 10 nucleotides matching TRBD2. The CDR3 contains 16 residues. The trim removed 4 bases at V and 6 bases at J, leaving 13 bases unmatched. Germline CDR1 reads GTSNPN; CDR2 reads SVGIG (reference sequence).

This clone was observed a handful of times. This rearrangement joins TRBV10-1 to TRBJ2-1; tentatively, D is TRBD2 (5 bases). This CDR3 is 15 amino acids long. CDR1 and CDR2 (germline): WNHNN, SYGVQD (reference sequence). The V gene lost 4 bases and the J gene lost 7 bases, with 17 bases spanning the gap. Here the CDR3 reads CASSALGLGLNEQFF. Here the CDR3 DNA reads TGCGCCAGCAGTGCACTCGGACTGGGTCTTAATGAGCAGTTCTTC.